One sample yielded the 15 T cell receptor beta chains listed below, sequenced in a study of beta chain features in type 1 diabetes. Expressed TCRB transcripts were sequenced because the entire RNA isolate underwent reverse transcription. Sequencing was performed with immunoSEQ multiplex PCR; in TCRdb, only in-frame clones are kept and a portion is missing. The profile shows about 650,000 clones, roughly 12% of them singletons. Broader study findings: Moderate but significant shortening of TCRB CDR3s was recorded in all four CD4+ subsets from Type 1 diabetes patients.

The antigens of these receptors remain unknown. Sequencing used naive CD4+ T cells from blood. The receptors originated from a young man with type 1 diabetes.

On this clone itself: Other DNA sequences of this sample code for an identical CDR3. The rearrangement links TRBV10-3 to TRBJ1-3; D is unclear. This CDR3 has 12 residues. Per the germline V gene, CDR1 is ENHRY and CDR2 is SYGVKD. The V and J ends lost 0 bases and 4 bases respectively, with 1 base between them. This CDR3 reads CAISESGNTIYF. The CDR3 nucleotides read TGTGCCATCAGTGAGTCAGGAAACACCATATATTTT.

This clone has a handful of counts. This chain links TRBV11-2 with TRBJ1-3; no clear D gene. CDR1 is SGHAT and CDR2 is FQNNGV in the germline V gene. The CDR3 runs to 15 residues. Trimming cost V 0 bases and J 4 bases, with 10 bases left between them. The CDR3 sequence is CASSLEAPQGNTIYF. In nucleotides, the CDR3 is TGTGCCAGCAGCTTAGAGGCCCCACAAGGAAACACCATATATTTT.

The chain joins TRBV15 to TRBJ2-5; D is possibly TRBD1 or TRBD2 (6 bases each). CDR1 and CDR2 from the germline V gene are LNHNV and YYDKDF (reference sequence). The CDR3 has 13 amino acids. Trimming pared 8 bases from V and 5 bases from J, leaving 15 bases between. CDR3 region: CATAFGGRETQYF. CDR3 DNA: TGTGCCACCGCATTCGGGGGCAGGGAGACCCAGTACTTC.

The chain carries TRBV10-3 and TRBJ1-5; 8 bases line up with TRBD1. V was clipped by 2 bases and J by 9 bases; unmatched bases: 0. The V gene's germline CDR1 is ENHRY and CDR2 SYGVKD. This CDR3 is 12 amino acids long. The CDR3 loop is CAISEGQGPQHF. Written as DNA, the CDR3 is TGTGCCATCAGTGAGGGACAGGGGCCCCAGCATTTT.

CDR3 sequence: CASSLAPVSEQYF. The CDR3, as DNA: TGTGCCAGCAGCTTAGCCCCTGTCTCCGAGCAGTACTTC. This rearrangement joins TRBV7-2 to TRBJ2-7, with D unclear. This CDR3 has 13 amino acids. CDR1 and CDR2 (germline): SGHTA, FQGNSA. The V gene lost 0 bases and the J gene lost 6 bases, with 9 bases spanning the gap. Looking up the rest from reference TRBV7-2 and TRBJ2-7 gives the full variable domain: GAGVSQSPSNKVTEKGKDVELRCDPISGHTALYWYRQSLGQGLEFLIYFQGNSAPDKSGLPSDRFSAERTGGSVSTLTIQRTQQEDSAVYLCASSLAPVSEQYFGPGTRLTVT.

V is TRBV6-1 and J is TRBJ1-4, with TRBD1 matching 9 bases. Germline assignment: CDR1 MNHNS and CDR2 SASEGT. The CDR3 contains 15 residues. The junction had 8 bases not matched to a gene; V was cut back by 5 bases and J by 7 bases. The CDR3 nucleotides read TGTGCCAGCAGTACTGCCGGGACAGGGAGTGAAAAACTGTTTTTT. Translation gives CASSTAGTGSEKLFF.

Only a few counts were recorded for this clone. The J gene is TRBJ1-3, the V gene TRBV25-1; no reliable D call. V lost 6 bases to trimming and J lost 4 bases, with 13 bases between them. The germline CDR1 and CDR2 sequences are MGHDK and SYGVNS. The CDR3 totals 14 residues. The CDR3 protein is CASSQGGMGNTIYF. DNA of the CDR3: TGTGCCAGCAGCCAAGGTGGGATGGGAAACACCATATATTTT.

There are a few counts of this clone. The gene calls are TRBV10-3 and TRBJ1-5; D is possibly TRBD1 (5 bases). V was clipped by 0 bases and J by 0 bases, with 12 bases between them. Per the germline V gene, CDR1 is ENHRY and CDR2 is SYGVKD. The CDR3 runs to 17 residues. CDR3 nucleotides: TGTGCCATCAGTGAGTCTCCAGGGCGGAGTAGCAATCAGCCCCAGCATTTT. Translated, it gives CAISESPGRSSNQPQHF.

The V call is TRBV28, the J call TRBJ2-7; TRBD1 might be the D (5 bases). Trimming pared 5 bases from V and 0 bases from J, leaving 14 bases between. This CDR3 spans 15 amino acids. Germline CDR1 and CDR2: MDHEN and SYDVKM. This CDR3 reads CASSPRQGSSYEQYF. CDR3 bases: TGTGCCAGCAGTCCTAGGCAGGGAAGCTCCTACGAGCAGTACTTC.

The rearrangement links TRBV18 to TRBJ1-5, with TRBD1 identical over 9 bases. The junction had 1 base not matched to a gene; V was cut back by 0 bases and J by 1 base. There are 16 residues in the CDR3. Germline V gene data show CDR1 as KGHSH and CDR2 as LQKENI. CDR3 residues: CASSPPGTGSNQPQHF. In DNA, the CDR3 is TGTGCCAGCTCACCACCCGGGACAGGGAGCAATCAGCCCCAGCATTTT.

As regards this clone: This sample also contains other DNA sequences that code for the same CDR3. The chain links TRBV7-2 to TRBJ1-4, with TRBD1 matching 10 bases. CDR1 is SGHTA and CDR2 is FQGNSA in the germline V gene. V shed 4 bases and J 8 bases; nucleotides not matched to a gene: 7. This CDR3 contains 15 residues. The CDR3 bases are TGTGCCAGCAGCTCGCCGGGACAGGGGAGCGAAAAACTGTTTTTT. Encoded protein: CASSSPGQGSEKLFF.

This clone was counted only a few times. The rearrangement uses TRBV5-1 and TRBJ1-4, with 7 bases lining up with TRBD1. The CDR3 totals 15 residues. Germline V gives CDR1 SGHRS, CDR2 YFSETQ. The ends lost 0 bases at V and 8 bases at J; junction bases unmatched: 7. As DNA, the CDR3 is TGCGCCAGCAGCTTGGTACCAACAGGGGAGGAAAAACTGTTTTTT. Its translation is CASSLVPTGEEKLFF.

For this clone: Other DNA sequences within the sample encode an identical CDR3. The chain is built from TRBV7-2 and TRBJ2-5; 14 bases agree with TRBD2. Germline loops: CDR1 SGHTA, CDR2 FQGNSA. The J segment lost 5 bases and the V segment lost 5 bases, leaving 4 bases of the junction unmatched. CDR3 length equals 15 residues. The CDR3 DNA reads as TGTGCCAGCAGCCAGACTAGCGGGGGGGCGGAGACCCAGTACTTC. It codes for CASSQTSGGAETQYF.

This clone was observed a few times. The chain combines TRBV30 with TRBJ2-7, with D possibly called TRBD1 or TRBD2 (5 bases each). V lost 4 bases and J 0 bases, leaving 16 bases between the germline ends. The CDR3 spans 15 residues. Germline V lookup: CDR1 GTSNPN, CDR2 SVGIG (reference sequence). The CDR3 bases are TGTGCCTGGACGATCTCCGGGACGGTCTCCTACGAGCAGTACTTC. Its translation: CAWTISGTVSYEQYF.

This clone was picked up a small number of times. The rearrangement links TRBV27 to TRBJ1-6, with no clear D. The V end was cut by 6 bases, the J end by 10 bases, with 10 bases between. Germline loops: CDR1 MNHEY, CDR2 SMNVEV (reference sequence). This CDR3 has 12 amino acids. The CDR3 protein is CASSRVRSPLHF. The CDR3 nucleotides read TGTGCCAGCAGCCGGGTACGATCACCCCTCCACTTT.